The rows below give T cell receptor beta chains drawn from one sample of a study of CD8 T cells in Susac syndrome. One entry per CDR3 protein results from TCRdb running MiXCR on the immunoSEQ multiplex PCR reads. The table has around 170,000 distinct CDR3 sequences, 85% to 95% seen once. The sequenced material came from CD8+ T cells from PBMCs. The receptors come from a human donor with Susac syndrome. Each CDR3 is given with its conserved first and last residue. The D gene is left open where the match is weak. The size entry is marked missing in some rows and otherwise reads once, few, many or a size class.

TRBJ2-3,-,-,TRBV5-1,TGCGCCAGCAGCTTGGTTTTGCGGACTAGCACAGATACGCAGTATTTT,CASSLVLRTSTDTQYF
TRBJ2-1,TRBD2,-,TRBV27,TGTGCCAGCAGTGTGGGACTAGCTCTGGTCCAGTTCTTC,CASSVGLALVQFF
TRBJ1-4,TRBD1,-,TRBV5-1,TGCGCCAGCAGCTCCTCCGGGACAGGGGGACCTATCAACGAAAAACTGTTTTTT,CASSSSGTGGPINEKLFF
TRBJ1-4,-,-,TRBV7-9,TGTGCCAGCAGACCAACCTTAGAAAAACTGTTTTTT,CASRPTLEKLFF
TRBJ2-7,-,-,TRBV20-1,TGCAGTGCTAGAGATCAGGCGAAGGGAACCTACGAGCAGTACTTC,CSARDQAKGTYEQYF
TRBJ2-3,-,-,TRBV28,TGTGCCAGCAGCCCGATCAGCTCTAGCACAGATACGCAGTATTTT,CASSPISSSTDTQYF
TRBJ2-7,-,-,TRBV5-6,TGTGCCAGCAGCCCCACAGGGTGGAATAGCTACGAGCAGTACTTC,CASSPTGWNSYEQYF
TRBJ2-3,-,-,TRBV12-3/TRBV12-4,TGTGCCAGCAAGGTAGAGAGCACAGATACGCAGTATTTT,CASKVESTDTQYF
TRBJ2-7,-,-,TRBV19,TGTGCCAGTAGTCGACAGGATGGCTCCTACGAGCAGTACTTC,CASSRQDGSYEQYF
TRBJ1-5,-,once,TRBV5-6,TGTGCCAGCAGCTTGGGACAGTCATACAATCAGCCCCAGCATTTT,CASSLGQSYNQPQHF
TRBJ2-1,TRBD2,-,TRBV24-1,TGTGCCACCAGTGATTGGGCTAGCGGGATGCCTGAGCAGTTCTTC,CATSDWASGMPEQFF
TRBJ1-4,-,-,TRBV30,TGTGCCTCGACAACTCAGGGAGCGGCTAATGAAAAACTGTTTTTT,CASTTQGAANEKLFF
TRBJ1-2,-,few,TRBV6-5,TGTGCCAGCAGTTACGCAGAGCGGAATGGCTACACCTTC,CASSYAERNGYTF
TRBJ2-1,-,-,TRBV28,TGTGCCAGCAGTCCTATTCTAGCGAACCACAATGAGCAGTTCTTC,CASSPILANHNEQFF
TRBJ2-5,TRBD2,-,TRBV27,TGTGCCAGCAGTTTTCGGGCGGGGGTCCTCCAAGAGACCCAGTACTTC,CASSFRAGVLQETQYF
TRBJ1-1,-,-,TRBV20-1,TGCAGTGCTCCCCCAAACGGGAGGGGAGCGAGTTATTGGGCTGAAGCTTTCTTT,CSAPPNGRGASYWAEAFF
TRBJ2-5,-,-,TRBV5-6,TGTGCCAGCAGCTTTTGGGAGGAGACCCAGTACTTC,CASSFWEETQYF
TRBJ2-5,-,-,TRBV29-1,TGCAGCGTTGATGCAGGGCAAGAGACCCAGTACTTC,CSVDAGQETQYF
TRBJ2-7,-,-,TRBV2,TGTGCCAGCACCGGGAGTGGCTACGAGCAGTACTTC,CASTGSGYEQYF